This is a list of T cell receptor beta chains from one sample in a study of immune cell composition in non-small cell lung cancer. Assay: immunoSEQ multiplex PCR; the TCRdb copy retains only in-frame clones and omits some. The data show some 4,000 clones, 70% to 75% seen once. The sample was lung tumor tissue. All receptors come from a human donor with non-small cell lung cancer. The CDR3 runs from the conserved cysteine through the conserved F or W. D genes are given only for firm matches. For some rows the clone size is stated as once, few or many, or as a class when expanded; others skip it.

clone size,D gene,V gene,J gene,CDR3 DNA,CDR3 protein
NA,NA,TRBV29-1,TRBJ1-2,TGCAGCGTTGATCCCACGGGAGGGGCCTATGGCTACACCTTC,CSVDPTGGAYGYTF
NA,TRBD1,TRBV6-1,TRBJ1-2,TGTGCCAGCAAACAGGGGAAAGGGGGCTACACCTTC,CASKQGKGGYTF
NA,TRBD1,TRBV4-1,TRBJ1-6,TGCGCCAGCAGCCAGCCTCTTGACAGGGACAATTCACCCCTCCACTTT,CASSQPLDRDNSPLHF
once,TRBD2,TRBV27,TRBJ2-1,TGTGCCAGCAGTTTACACGGGAGGGAGTTCGACAATGAGCAGTTCTTC,CASSLHGREFDNEQFF
NA,NA,TRBV28,TRBJ2-3,TGTGCCAGCAGCCTCAGGGGCTGGGGAAATACGCAGTATTTT,CASSLRGWGNTQYF
NA,NA,TRBV5-4,TRBJ2-7,TGTGCCAGCAGCTTGGATGCAGCCTACGAGCAGTACTTC,CASSLDAAYEQYF
NA,TRBD2,TRBV5-1,TRBJ2-3,TGCGCCAGCAGCTTGGGACTAGCGGGGAGCACAGATACGCAGTATTTT,CASSLGLAGSTDTQYF
NA,NA,TRBV19,TRBJ2-3,TGTGCCAGTAGTCCCAACGCGGGGACCACAGATACGCAGTATTTT,CASSPNAGTTDTQYF
NA,NA,TRBV28,TRBJ1-2,TGTGCCAGCAGTTCACCCACGGCAGGGGAATCAGGCTATGGCTACACCTTC,CASSSPTAGESGYGYTF
NA,NA,TRBV4-3,TRBJ2-3,TGCGCCAGCAGCCAAGAGACGGGACCCCAGGGAGATACGCAGTATTTT,CASSQETGPQGDTQYF
NA,NA,TRBV5-1,TRBJ2-5,TGCGCCAGCCATACAGGGCCCCAAGAGACCCAGTACTTC,CASHTGPQETQYF
NA,NA,TRBV7-2,TRBJ1-1,TGTGCCAGCAGCTTAGCGTTAACAGACGAAGCTTTCTTT,CASSLALTDEAFF
NA,NA,TRBV28,TRBJ2-7,TGTGCCAGCAGTTTAAGGTCAGTTGGGACCGCCTACGAGCAGTACTTC,CASSLRSVGTAYEQYF
NA,NA,TRBV6-6,TRBJ2-3,TGTGCCAGCAGTTACGCGGGCGGGGGCAGGGCAGATACGCAGTATTTT,CASSYAGGGRADTQYF
once,TRBD2,TRBV19,TRBJ2-2,TGTGCCATCTCACGGCGGGGGGCGGGGACCGGGGAGCTGTTTTTT,CAISRRGAGTGELFF
NA,NA,TRBV4-2,TRBJ2-7,TGTGCCAGCAGCCTAGGAACAGGACCTTACGAGCAGTACTTC,CASSLGTGPYEQYF
once,NA,TRBV7-3,TRBJ2-2,TGTGCCAGCAGCTCAGGTGGTCCCGGGGAGCTGTTTTTT,CASSSGGPGELFF
NA,NA,TRBV19,TRBJ2-5,TGTGCCAGTAGTAAGGGCCTACAAGAGACCCAGTACTTC,CASSKGLQETQYF
NA,NA,TRBV7-3,TRBJ1-1,TGTGCCAGCAGTCAAAACCGGGAGGACACTGAAGCTTTCTTT,CASSQNREDTEAFF
NA,NA,TRBV5-6,TRBJ2-5,TGTGCCAGCACCCCGCTCGGAGCCCAAGAGACCCAGTACTTC,CASTPLGAQETQYF
NA,NA,TRBV19,TRBJ1-6,TGTGCCAGTAGTATGTCACAAGATTTACGTTCACCCCTCCACTTT,CASSMSQDLRSPLHF
NA,NA,TRBV2,TRBJ2-5,TGTGCCAGCAGTACAAGGGCGGGAGAGACCCAGTACTTC,CASSTRAGETQYF
NA,TRBD1,TRBV5-1,TRBJ1-5,TGCGCCAGCAGCCCTGGGACAGGGGAACAGCCCCAGCATTTT,CASSPGTGEQPQHF
once,NA,TRBV6-5,TRBJ2-2,TGTGCCAGCAGCTGGGGTTCATCGAACACCGGGGAGCTGTTTTTT,CASSWGSSNTGELFF
NA,TRBD2,TRBV4-2,TRBJ2-1,TGTGCCAGCAGCCAATATAGCGGGGGCCCCATCGGGGAGCAGTTCTTC,CASSQYSGGPIGEQFF
NA,TRBD1,TRBV5-1,TRBJ1-1,TGCGCCAGCAGTCGACAGGGACTTTCCATGAACACTGAAGCTTTCTTT,CASSRQGLSMNTEAFF
NA,NA,TRBV6-5,TRBJ2-3,TGTGCCAGCAGTTACTCGGGTAGCACAGATACGCAGTATTTT,CASSYSGSTDTQYF
NA,NA,TRBV7-2,TRBJ1-1,TGTGCCAGCAGCCCTCAGGTTAACACTGAAGCTTTCTTT,CASSPQVNTEAFF
NA,TRBD1,TRBV19,TRBJ2-3,TGTGCCAGTAGCCGGAGGACAGGGTCCACAGATACGCAGTATTTT,CASSRRTGSTDTQYF
NA,TRBD2,TRBV7-2,TRBJ2-7,TGTGCCAGCAGCCCAGCGGGAGGCTTACTTTTATTCCCTAACGAGCAGTACTTC,CASSPAGGLLLFPNEQYF
NA,NA,TRBV19,TRBJ2-2,TGTGCCAGTAGTCTCATCCCGGGACACCTGACCGGGGAGCTGTTTTTT,CASSLIPGHLTGELFF
NA,TRBD1,TRBV14,TRBJ2-7,TGTGCCAGCGCCGCCGGTACAGGGGGGTTTATTGGCTACGAGCAGTACTTC,CASAAGTGGFIGYEQYF
NA,TRBD1,TRBV5-3,TRBJ2-5,TGTGCCAGCAGTGATCCCAGGGGGCAAGAGACCCAGTACTTC,CASSDPRGQETQYF
NA,NA,TRBV5-1,TRBJ2-1,TGCGCCAGCAGCTTGGCCGCGGGACAGAGATACAATGAGCAGTTCTTC,CASSLAAGQRYNEQFF
NA,NA,TRBV6-6,TRBJ2-7,TGTGCCAGCAGTTCCGTCTACGAGCAGTACTTC,CASSSVYEQYF
NA,NA,TRBV6-4,TRBJ2-1,TGTGCCAGCAGTGACAGGGGGAGTATGAATGAGCAGTTCTTC,CASSDRGSMNEQFF
few,TRBD2,TRBV5-1,TRBJ2-1,TGCGCCAGCAGCTTGGGACTAGCGGGTTACAATGAGCAGTTCTTC,CASSLGLAGYNEQFF
NA,TRBD2,TRBV6-1,TRBJ2-2,TGTGCCAGCGGGACTAGCGGGAGGGCCGCCGGGGAGCTGTTTTTT,CASGTSGRAAGELFF
NA,NA,TRBV7-8,TRBJ1-1,TGTGCCAGCGCCGACACGAAGGGGAATTTGGACACTGAAGCTTTCTTT,CASADTKGNLDTEAFF
NA,TRBD2,TRBV14,TRBJ2-1,TGTGCCAGCAGCCCCCTTGCTAGCGGGAGAGGTGAGCAGTTCTTC,CASSPLASGRGEQFF
NA,TRBD1,TRBV29-1,TRBJ1-4,TGCAGCGTTGTTTGGGACAGGGATGAAAAACTGTTTTTT,CSVVWDRDEKLFF
NA,NA,TRBV7-6,TRBJ2-5,TGTGCCAGCAGCTTCTCGGAAGAGACCCAGTACTTC,CASSFSEETQYF
NA,NA,TRBV27,TRBJ1-3,TGTGCCAGCAGTTTATCGACCCCTTCGGACAGAAGCTCTGGAAACACCATATATTTT,CASSLSTPSDRSSGNTIYF
NA,TRBD1,TRBV7-2,TRBJ2-7,TGTGCCAGCAGCTTAAGGGGACAGGGAAACGAGCAGTACTTC,CASSLRGQGNEQYF
NA,NA,TRBV5-1,TRBJ2-3,TGCGCCAGCAGCTTGGAAGATACGCAGTATTTT,CASSLEDTQYF
NA,TRBD2,TRBV28,TRBJ2-7,TGTGCCAGCAGCCCCTCGGGGAGCGGGGGGGCCACCTACGAGCAGTACTTC,CASSPSGSGGATYEQYF
NA,NA,TRBV7-9,TRBJ2-5,TGTGCCAGCAGCCTACGACCCGACAGGAGCCAAGAGACCCAGTACTTC,CASSLRPDRSQETQYF
NA,NA,TRBV18,TRBJ1-2,TGTGCCAGCTCACCAGAATTACAGGGAGCCCATGGCTACACCTTC,CASSPELQGAHGYTF
NA,TRBD2,TRBV6-5,TRBJ2-3,TGTGCCAGCAGTTACTCAGCGGGGGTCACAGATACGCAGTATTTT,CASSYSAGVTDTQYF
NA,NA,TRBV6-5,TRBJ2-6,TGTGCCACCAGAACTGGGGCCAACGTCCTGACTTTC,CATRTGANVLTF
NA,NA,TRBV30,TRBJ1-2,TGTGCCTGGAGCCTAGGGACTTCTAACTATGGCTACACCTTC,CAWSLGTSNYGYTF
NA,NA,TRBV6-8,TRBJ1-5,TGTGCCAGCAGGGTGCAGCCCCAGCATTTT,CASRVQPQHF
NA,TRBD1,TRBV6-1,TRBJ1-2,TGTGCCAGCAGTCACAGGGGGCTGGGCTATGGCTACACCTTC,CASSHRGLGYGYTF